The 22 T cell receptor beta chains reported below all come from one sample, sequenced in a study of cytomegalovirus exposure and HLA in healthy donors. Both 60 Vbeta primers and 13 Jbeta primers went into the PCR. Assay: immunoSEQ multiplex PCR; the TCRdb copy retains only in-frame clones and omits some. The table includes 180,000 or so clones, approximately 67% detected once. The sample was PBMCs. Receptor source: a man aged 40-50 years in good health and CMV-seronegative.

CDR3 sequence (DNA): TGTGCCTACGATGCCGATTGGGAGGAGACCCAGTACTTC. Translating gives CAYDADWEETQYF. The chain links TRBV30 to TRBJ2-5; D might be TRBD2 (5 bases). Germline CDR1 reads GTSNPN; CDR2 reads SVGIG (reference sequence). V lost 7 bases and J 5 bases, leaving 17 bases between the germline ends. CDR3 size: 13 residues.

This rearrangement joins TRBV28 to TRBJ2-6; D is unclear. Germline V lookup: CDR1 MDHEN, CDR2 SYDVKM. This CDR3 contains 15 residues. Trimming stripped 4 bases from V and 0 bases from J, with 7 bases between. DNA for the CDR3: TGTGCCAGCAGTTCCGCGATCTCTGGGGCCAACGTCCTGACTTTC. Protein: CASSSAISGANVLTF. The whole variable domain, filled in from reference TRBV28 and TRBJ2-6, reads DVKVTQSSRYLVKRTGEKVFLECVQDMDHENMFWYRQDPGLGLRLIYFSYDVKMKEKGDIPEGYSVSREKKERFSLILESASTNQTSMYLCASSSAISGANVLTFGAGSRLTVL.

CDR3 nucleotides: TGCGCCAGCAGCCAAGTCTGGGGGCAGACTGGAAACACCATATATTTT. Amino acid sequence: CASSQVWGQTGNTIYF. The chain carries TRBV4-1 and TRBJ1-3; the D gene is possibly TRBD1 (6 bases). Between the trimmed V and J ends, which lost 1 base and 2 bases, there was a span of 12 bases. Germline values: CDR1 MGHRA, CDR2 YSYEKL. This CDR3 contains 16 residues.

The chain recombines TRBV4-1 with TRBJ2-7; 13 nucleotides agree with TRBD2. The CDR3 is 16 amino acids. V dropped 1 base and J dropped 2; count of bases not matched to a gene: 2. Germline V gene sequence: CDR1 MGHRA, CDR2 YSYEKL. The CDR3 nucleotides are TGCGCCAGCAGCCAAGGACTAGCGGGGGGCGCCTACGAGCAGTACTTC. Translation gives CASSQGLAGGAYEQYF.

The chain combines TRBV18 with TRBJ2-7, with TRBD1 matching over 9 bases. CDR3 length: 16 amino acids. V shed 0 bases, J shed 7 bases, and the junction held 10 bases outside the gene matches. Looked up from germline, CDR1 is KGHSH and CDR2 is LQKENI. CDR3 coding DNA: TGTGCCAGCTCACCACCGGGACAGGGCTCCTGGAGAGAGCAGTACTTC. Translating it yields CASSPPGQGSWREQYF.

Comment on this clone: Other DNA variants within this sample encode the same CDR3. CDR3 protein: CAWSGRQPYLAKNIQYF. CDR3 in DNA: TGTGCCTGGAGTGGACGACAGCCCTATCTGGCCAAAAACATTCAGTACTTC. The chain uses TRBV30 and TRBJ2-4, with D perhaps TRBD1 (5 bases). The V end lost 1 base, the J end lost 1 base, and 17 bases lay between the germline ends. The CDR3 is made up of 17 amino acids. Germline loops: CDR1 GTSNPN, CDR2 SVGIG (reference sequence).

This clone was seen more than once but under ten times. The chain couples TRBV18 to TRBJ2-7; weak D call: TRBD1 (6 bases). V lost 8 bases to trimming and J lost 2 bases, with 16 bases between them. Germline lookup yields CDR1 KGHSH and CDR2 LQKENI. This CDR3 has 14 residues. CDR3 amino acids: CASRPGDGTYEQYF. CDR3 coding DNA: TGTGCCAGCCGCCCAGGGGACGGGACCTACGAGCAGTACTTC. Full variable domain (remainder filled in from reference TRBV18 and TRBJ2-7): NAGVMQNPRHLVRRRGQEARLRCSPMKGHSHVYWYRQLPEEGLKFMVYLQKENIIDESGMPKERFSAEFPKEGPSILRIQQVVRGDSAAYFCASRPGDGTYEQYFGPGTRLTVT.

This rearrangement joins TRBV4-3 to TRBJ2-1, with D possibly being TRBD1 (6 bases). Germline assignment: CDR1 LGHNA and CDR2 YSLEER. This CDR3 has 16 amino acids. V was cut by 8 bases and J by 0 bases, with 17 bases left in between. As DNA, the CDR3 is TGCGCCAGCGCCCCAGGGGCTGGAAGCTCCTACAATGAGCAGTTCTTC. Translating it yields CASAPGAGSSYNEQFF.

This chain links TRBV28 with TRBJ2-7, with D uncertain. Per germline, CDR1 MDHEN and CDR2 SYDVKM. The CDR3 covers 13 residues. Trimming took 3 bases from V and 1 from J, leaving 7 bases between them. Here the CDR3 DNA reads TGTGCCAGCAGTTTGGTCAGTTCCTACGAGCAGTACTTC. It translates to CASSLVSSYEQYF.

CDR3 sequence reads: CASSPETGHGELFF. DNA of the CDR3: TGTGCCAGCTCACCAGAGACAGGGCACGGGGAGCTGTTTTTT. The genes are TRBV18 and TRBJ2-2, with 7 bases aligning to TRBD1. Germline lookup yields CDR1 KGHSH and CDR2 LQKENI. J lost 7 bases, V lost 2 bases, and 4 bases had no gene match. There are 14 residues in the CDR3.

The rearrangement uses TRBV27 and TRBJ2-5; D possibly corresponds to TRBD1 (5 bases). This CDR3 spans 15 amino acids. V lost 2 bases and J 2 bases, leaving 12 bases between the germline ends. Germline CDR1 and CDR2: MNHEY and SMNVEV (reference sequence). CDR3 in DNA: TGTGCCAGCAGTTTAGGAAGGGGAAAGCAAGAGACCCAGTACTTC. Residues: CASSLGRGKQETQYF.

This clone appeared a few times. This chain connects TRBV9 to TRBJ2-5, with 10 bases lining up with TRBD2. Germline V gene lookup returns CDR1 SGDLS and CDR2 YYNGEE. The CDR3 covers 16 residues. The junction had 11 bases not matched to a gene; V was cut back by 4 bases and J by 5 bases. CDR3 in amino acids: CASSPQASGSWETQYF. In DNA form, the CDR3 reads TGTGCCAGCAGCCCACAGGCTAGCGGGAGTTGGGAGACCCAGTACTTC.

About this clone itself: One end of the junction does not line up with germline, which may come from a read error. The rearrangement uses TRBV7-9 and TRBJ2-1; 10 nucleotides agree with TRBD2. Germline assignment: CDR1 SEHNR and CDR2 FQNEAQ (reference sequence). The CDR3 has 16 amino acids. CDR3 sequence (DNA): TGTTCCAGCAGCTCGATTCTAGCGGGAGAGGACAATGAGCAGTTCTTC. It codes for CSSSSILAGEDNEQFF.

For this clone: A junction boundary mismatches the germline segment, possibly from a read error. V gene TRBV7-9 combines with J gene TRBJ2-5; either TRBD1 or TRBD2 may supply D (6 bases each). This CDR3 spans 14 amino acids. The germline V gene has CDR1 SEHNR and CDR2 FQNEAQ (reference sequence). CDR3 in amino acids: CSSSLGGLQETQYF. In DNA form, the CDR3 reads TGTTCCAGCAGCTTAGGGGGACTGCAAGAGACCCAGTACTTC. Drawing the rest from reference TRBV7-9 and TRBJ2-5, the complete variable domain is DTGVSQNPRHKITKRGQNVTFRCDPISEHNRLYWYRQTLGQGPEFLTYFQNEAQLEKSRLLSDRFSAERPKGSFSTLEIQRTEQGDSAMYLCSSSLGGLQETQYFGPGTRLLVL.

This clone was seen more than once but under ten times. The chain is built from TRBV6-1 and TRBJ2-2, with TRBD2 matching 7 bases. The V and J ends lost 6 bases and 5 bases, in that order; junction bases with no gene match: 9. This CDR3 has 15 amino acids. In germline, CDR1 is MNHNS, CDR2 SASEGT. The CDR3 DNA follows: TGTGCCAGCAGCGCCCGCCAGCGGGGTACCGGGGAGCTGTTTTTT. Protein sequence: CASSARQRGTGELFF.

This chain connects TRBV12-5 to TRBJ1-2, with 8 bases matching TRBD1. V gave up 4 bases and J gave up 4 bases; unmatched junction bases: 8. The CDR3 runs 15 residues. Germline CDR1 LGHNT, CDR2 FRNRAP. The CDR3, as DNA: TGTGCTAGTGGTTCGGACAGGGCGTATAGCTATGGCTACACCTTC. Its translation is CASGSDRAYSYGYTF.

The V gene is TRBV4-2, the J gene TRBJ2-7; 14 positions match TRBD2. Germline V CDR1 and CDR2: LGHNA, YNFKEQ. The V and J ends lost 4 bases and 3 bases, in that order; junction bases with no gene match: 8. The length of the CDR3 is 17 residues. This chain's CDR3 is CASSPRLAGGIGYEQYF. The DNA for the CDR3 is TGTGCCAGCAGCCCCCGACTAGCGGGAGGGATAGGCTACGAGCAGTACTTC.

The sample holds one count of this clone. J is TRBJ2-1 and V is TRBV11-2, with D hard to call. The CDR3 is 13 amino acids. The germline gives CDR1 SGHAT, CDR2 FQNNGV. Trimming took 1 base from V and 9 from J, leaving 10 bases between them. The CDR3 reads CASSLGSAIEQFF. CDR3 bases: TGTGCCAGCAGCTTAGGCTCAGCGATTGAGCAGTTCTTC.

The V and J genes are TRBV7-2 and TRBJ2-1, with 10 bases identical to TRBD2. Trimming took 3 bases from V and 2 from J; bases not matched to a gene: 4. The length of the CDR3 is 16 residues. Germline CDR1 SGHTA, CDR2 FQGNSA. Here the CDR3 reads CASSFSAGGTYNEQFF. The DNA of the CDR3 is TGTGCCAGCAGCTTTTCAGCGGGGGGGACCTACAATGAGCAGTTCTTC.

In this sample, this clone turned up a few times. V usage is TRBV30 and J usage is TRBJ1-5, with a tentative D call TRBD1 (6 bases). Trimming removed 1 base from V and 2 bases from J, with 27 bases in between. The germline V gene encodes CDR1 GTSNPN and CDR2 SVGIG (reference sequence). CDR3 size: 20 residues. CDR3 nucleotides: TGTGCCTGGAGTGCCCCACAGGGAGGGGTGGTGGGGGTGGGCAATCAGCCCCAGCATTTT. Translated: CAWSAPQGGVVGVGNQPQHF.

V usage is TRBV7-9 and J usage is TRBJ1-4, with TRBD1 as a possible D gene (5 bases). V shed 5 bases and J shed 8 bases, with 18 bases lying between them. Per the germline V gene, CDR1 is SEHNR and CDR2 is FQNEAQ (reference sequence). The CDR3 has 15 residues. The CDR3 here is CASSRGEGRGEKLFF. CDR3 sequence (DNA): TGTGCCAGCAGCCGCGGTGAGGGGCGGGGCGAAAAACTGTTTTTT.

This chain connects TRBV30 to TRBJ1-1; D uncertain. Germline V CDR1 and CDR2: GTSNPN, SVGIG (reference sequence). The CDR3 consists of 15 residues. V dropped 3 bases and J dropped 1 base, with 15 bases sitting between them. The CDR3 coding sequence is TGTGCCTGGAGCTCGGAGCGCAGCAGGAACACTGAAGCTTTCTTT. Its protein product is CAWSSERSRNTEAFF.